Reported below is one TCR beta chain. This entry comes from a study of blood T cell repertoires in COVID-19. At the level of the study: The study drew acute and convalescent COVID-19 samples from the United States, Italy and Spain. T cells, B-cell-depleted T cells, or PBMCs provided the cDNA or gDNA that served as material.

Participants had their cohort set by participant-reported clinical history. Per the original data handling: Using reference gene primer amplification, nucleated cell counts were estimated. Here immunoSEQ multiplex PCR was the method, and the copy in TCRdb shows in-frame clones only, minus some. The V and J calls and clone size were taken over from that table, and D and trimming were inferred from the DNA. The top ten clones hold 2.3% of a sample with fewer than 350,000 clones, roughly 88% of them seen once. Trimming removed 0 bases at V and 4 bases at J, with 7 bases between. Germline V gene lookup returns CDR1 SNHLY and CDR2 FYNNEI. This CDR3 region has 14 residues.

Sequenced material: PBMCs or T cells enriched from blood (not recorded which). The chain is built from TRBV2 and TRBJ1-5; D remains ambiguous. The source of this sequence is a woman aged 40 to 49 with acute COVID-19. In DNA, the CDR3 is TGTGCCAGCAGTGAAGCACTCGGGAATCAGCCCCAGCATTTT. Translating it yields CASSEALGNQPQHF.